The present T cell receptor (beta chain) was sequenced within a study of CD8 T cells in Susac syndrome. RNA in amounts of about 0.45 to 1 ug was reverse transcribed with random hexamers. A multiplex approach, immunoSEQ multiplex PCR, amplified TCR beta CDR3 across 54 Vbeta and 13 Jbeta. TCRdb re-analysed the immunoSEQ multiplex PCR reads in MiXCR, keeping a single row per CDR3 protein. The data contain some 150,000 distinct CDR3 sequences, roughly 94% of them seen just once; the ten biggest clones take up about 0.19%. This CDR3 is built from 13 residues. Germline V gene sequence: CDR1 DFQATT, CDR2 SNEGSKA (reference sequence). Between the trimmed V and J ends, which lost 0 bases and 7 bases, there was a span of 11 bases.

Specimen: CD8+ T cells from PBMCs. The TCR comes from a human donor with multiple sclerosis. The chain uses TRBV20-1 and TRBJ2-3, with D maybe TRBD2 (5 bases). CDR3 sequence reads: CSARDRGAYTQYF. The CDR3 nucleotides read TGCAGTGCTAGAGATCGGGGTGCTTATACGCAGTATTTT.